These 25 T cell receptor beta chains originate from one sample sequenced in a study of blood T cell repertoires in COVID-19. Data came from immunoSEQ multiplex PCR; TCRdb stores just in-frame clones and leaves some out. In the table there are around 220,000 clones, over 80% of which are singletons. Sequences were obtained from peripheral blood. Receptors were obtained from a human donor in a cohort sampled during active COVID-19.

The chain links TRBV9 to TRBJ2-7; D not certain. V lost 0 bases, J lost 0 bases, and 7 bases lay in between. CDR3 size: 14 residues. CDR1 and CDR2 from the germline V gene are SGDLS and YYNGEE. The DNA of the CDR3 is TGTGCCAGCAGCGTAGAAGCTAGCTCCTACGAGCAGTACTTC. Its translation: CASSVEASSYEQYF.

V gene TRBV29-1 combines with J gene TRBJ2-7; 11 nucleotides match TRBD2. The length of the CDR3 is 15 residues. CDR1 and CDR2 from the germline V gene are SQVTM and ANQGSEA. Trimming took 4 bases from V and 4 from J; bases not matched to a gene: 9. This CDR3 reads CSVAGLAGGRYEQYF. DNA for the CDR3: TGCAGCGTTGCCGGCCTAGCGGGAGGCCGGTACGAGCAGTACTTC.

This chain's CDR3 is CAWSVGSSGTTGELFF. The CDR3 DNA sequence: TGTGCCTGGAGTGTTGGGTCTAGCGGGACCACCGGGGAGCTGTTTTTT. This chain connects TRBV30 to TRBJ2-2; TRBD2 matches 9 bases. CDR3 size: 16 residues. Trimming cost V 0 bases and J 4 bases; bases outside gene matches: 6. Germline CDR1 is GTSNPN and CDR2 is SVGIG (reference sequence).

J is TRBJ1-3 and V is TRBV11-1; D is possibly TRBD1 (6 bases). CDR3 length: 15 amino acids. The germline V and J ends were trimmed by 6 bases and 0 bases, with 12 bases remaining between them. The V gene's germline CDR1 is SGHAT and CDR2 FQDESV (reference sequence). The CDR3 nucleotides are TGTGCCAGCAGTGCTACAGGGCCCTCTGGAAACACCATATATTTT. This codes for CASSATGPSGNTIYF. The whole variable domain, filled in from reference TRBV11-1 and TRBJ1-3, reads EAEVAQSPRYKITEKSQAVAFWCDPISGHATLYWYRQILGQGPELLVQFQDESVVDDSQLPKDRFSAERLKGVDSTLKIQPAELGDSAMYLCASSATGPSGNTIYFGEGSWLTVV.

This chain connects TRBV7-3 to TRBJ2-1; 9 nucleotides match TRBD1. With V trimmed by 5 bases and J by 7 bases, 6 bases remained unmatched. Looked up from germline, CDR1 is SGHTA and CDR2 is FQGTGA. The CDR3 totals 14 residues. CDR3 in amino acids: CASSKGQGGNEQFF. The CDR3, as DNA: TGTGCCAGCAGCAAGGGACAGGGAGGGAATGAGCAGTTCTTC. The full variable domain, in which reference TRBV7-3 and TRBJ2-1 provide the parts outside the CDR3, is GAGVSQTPSNKVTEKGKYVELRCDPISGHTALYWYRQSLGQGPEFLIYFQGTGAADDSGLPNDRFFAVRPEGSVSTLKIQRTERGDSAVYLCASSKGQGGNEQFFGPGTRLTVL.

The chain carries TRBV28 and TRBJ2-7, with D perhaps TRBD2 (6 bases). The CDR3 sequence is 13 residues long. Germline V gene sequence: CDR1 MDHEN, CDR2 SYDVKM. Trimming cost V 5 bases and J 1 base, with 9 bases left between them. The CDR3 loop is CASSQGLSYEQYF. The DNA of the CDR3 is TGTGCCAGCAGTCAGGGACTTTCCTACGAGCAGTACTTC.

The chain recombines TRBV11-3 with TRBJ2-2; 9 bases are shared with TRBD2. The CDR3 has 17 residues. Germline CDR1 is SGHNT and CDR2 is YENEEA. V was clipped by 4 bases and J by 4 bases; unmatched bases: 10. The CDR3 DNA follows: TGTGCCAGCAGCTCAGTAGGGCTAGCGGGGTTCACCGGGGAGCTGTTTTTT. Its protein product is CASSSVGLAGFTGELFF.

The V and J genes are TRBV7-3 and TRBJ1-1; TRBD1 matches at 7 bases. The CDR3 covers 14 residues. Trimming cost V 5 bases and J 1 base; bases outside gene matches: 4. Germline CDR1 and CDR2: SGHTA and FQGTGA. CDR3 bases: TGTGCCAGCAGCCCCCGGGACAGGAACACTGAAGCTTTCTTT. It is translated as CASSPRDRNTEAFF.

The rearrangement joins TRBV11-2 to TRBJ2-7, with D perhaps matching TRBD2 (6 bases). Germline loops: CDR1 SGHAT, CDR2 FQNNGV. This CDR3 comprises 13 residues. Trimming took off 8 bases at V and 7 bases at J, with 18 bases between the two ends. The CDR3 DNA reads TGTGCCAGCTCTCTAGCGCTCCGATCAGAGCAGTACTTC. This sequence encodes CASSLALRSEQYF.

The V gene is TRBV6-5, the J gene TRBJ1-5; D not certain. The CDR3 totals 13 residues. Germline assignment: CDR1 MNHEY and CDR2 SVGAGI. The ends were cut back, 4 bases at V and 9 bases at J, with 13 bases in the middle. The chain's CDR3 is CASSSRDGLPQHF. CDR3 nucleotide sequence: TGTGCCAGCAGTTCCCGGGATGGGTTGCCCCAGCATTTT.

CDR3 protein: CAAASQGVGNQPQHF. In nucleotides, the CDR3 is TGTGCCGCCGCTAGCCAGGGGGTGGGGAATCAGCCCCAGCATTTT. The rearrangement uses TRBV30 and TRBJ1-5; the match to TRBD1 covers 7 bases. This CDR3 spans 15 amino acids. The V and J ends lost 8 bases and 4 bases, in that order; junction bases with no gene match: 14. Germline loops: CDR1 GTSNPN, CDR2 SVGIG (reference sequence).

This clone has a handful of counts. The gene calls are TRBV28 and TRBJ1-5; possibly TRBD1 for D (5 bases). The CDR3 length is 13 residues. The germline V and J ends were trimmed by 2 bases and 6 bases, with 8 bases remaining between them. Germline V lookup: CDR1 MDHEN, CDR2 SYDVKM. The CDR3 DNA sequence: TGTGCCAGCAGTTTACGGGGGTTTCAGCCCCAGCATTTT. The encoded protein is CASSLRGFQPQHF.

The gene calls are TRBV11-2 and TRBJ1-2, with D possibly TRBD1 on 6 matching bases. Germline lookup yields CDR1 SGHAT and CDR2 FQNNGV. This CDR3 comprises 14 residues. The V end lost 6 bases, the J end lost 5 bases, and 16 bases lay between the germline ends. This CDR3 is CASRRNRVSYGYTF. CDR3 nucleotide sequence: TGTGCCAGCAGAAGGAACAGGGTGTCTTATGGCTACACCTTC.

The chain couples TRBV13 to TRBJ2-7; possible D gene TRBD1, 6 bases. V shed 6 bases and J shed 1 base, with 13 bases lying between them. Per germline, CDR1 PRHDT and CDR2 FYEKMQ (reference sequence). This CDR3 comprises 14 residues. CDR3 bases: TGTGCCAGCAGGGTACAGGGATTTTCCTACGAGCAGTACTTC. Amino acid sequence: CASRVQGFSYEQYF.

The V and J genes are TRBV27 and TRBJ2-7; TRBD2 aligns across 7 bases. The CDR3 sequence is 14 residues long. Trimming removed 2 bases from V and 7 bases from J; junction bases left unmatched: 8. The V gene's germline CDR1 is MNHEY and CDR2 SMNVEV (reference sequence). CDR3: CASSLTAGAGEQYF. The CDR3 bases are TGTGCCAGCAGTTTAACGGCGGGAGCGGGGGAGCAGTACTTC.

The genes are TRBV11-3 and TRBJ1-1, with D maybe TRBD1 (6 bases). Trimming pared 0 bases from V and 7 bases from J, leaving 9 bases between. This CDR3 comprises 13 residues. The germline V gene has CDR1 SGHNT and CDR2 YENEEA. The CDR3 protein is CASSLDRGSEAFF. The CDR3 bases are TGTGCCAGCAGCTTAGACAGGGGCAGTGAAGCTTTCTTT.

CDR3 protein: CASSFQANTEAFF. In DNA form, the CDR3 reads TGTGCCAGCAGTTTTCAGGCGAACACTGAAGCTTTCTTT. This chain links TRBV27 with TRBJ1-1; D is unresolved. The CDR3 totals 13 residues. Trimming removed 3 bases from V and 1 base from J, with 6 bases in between. Germline CDR1 is MNHEY and CDR2 is SMNVEV (reference sequence).

CDR3 region: CAWSKTFTDYGYTF. CDR3 bases: TGTGCCTGGAGCAAGACATTCACCGACTATGGCTACACCTTC. The rearrangement links TRBV30 to TRBJ1-2; D uncertain. Trimming removed 3 bases at V and 3 bases at J, with 14 bases between. The CDR3 has 14 amino acids. In germline, CDR1 is GTSNPN, CDR2 SVGIG (reference sequence).

This chain connects TRBV27 to TRBJ1-1; perhaps TRBD1 as D (5 bases). The V gene lost 4 bases and the J gene lost 1 base, with 7 bases spanning the gap. The CDR3 runs to 13 residues. CDR1 is MNHEY and CDR2 is SMNVEV in the germline V gene (reference sequence). The CDR3 protein is CASSWGKNTEAFF. CDR3 nucleotide sequence: TGTGCCAGCAGTTGGGGCAAGAACACTGAAGCTTTCTTT.

V usage is TRBV4-1 and J usage is TRBJ2-6; 7 bases are a match to TRBD2. This CDR3 has 15 amino acids. Trimming at V came to 3 bases and at J to 4 bases, leaving 3 bases not matched to a gene. The germline gives CDR1 MGHRA, CDR2 YSYEKL. CDR3 loop: CASSQGGSGANVLTF. The DNA of the CDR3 is TGCGCCAGCAGCCAGGGGGGGAGCGGGGCCAACGTCCTGACTTTC.

The chain recombines TRBV4-3 with TRBJ1-5; TRBD1 matches at 11 bases. After removal of 4 bases from V and 3 bases from J, the junction contained 5 bases not matched to a gene. This CDR3 spans 16 amino acids. Germline V gene sequence: CDR1 LGHNA, CDR2 YSLEER. The DNA of the CDR3 is TGCGCCAGCAGCCCGGGACAGGGGGAGGTCAATCAGCCCCAGCATTTT. As protein: CASSPGQGEVNQPQHF.

V usage is TRBV5-8 and J usage is TRBJ1-3; no reliable D call. V lost 1 base and J 2 bases, leaving 7 bases between the germline ends. The germline V gene encodes CDR1 SGHTS and CDR2 YDEGEE. The CDR3 has 14 residues. For the CDR3, the DNA is TGTGCCAGCAGCTTGACGGGGACTGGAAACACCATATATTTT. The encoded protein is CASSLTGTGNTIYF.

V and J are TRBV18 and TRBJ1-2; weak D call: TRBD1 (6 bases). V lost 3 bases to trimming and J lost 8 bases, with 13 bases between them. The germline V gene has CDR1 KGHSH and CDR2 LQKENI. The CDR3 is made up of 13 amino acids. The CDR3 sequence is CASSPLDSKGYTF. In nucleotides, the CDR3 is TGTGCCAGCTCACCCTTGGACAGTAAGGGCTACACCTTC.

The chain carries TRBV4-1 and TRBJ2-7; 8 positions match TRBD1. This CDR3 has 17 amino acids. Trimming at V came to 4 bases and at J to 1 base, leaving 12 bases not matched to a gene. Germline assignment: CDR1 MGHRA and CDR2 YSYEKL. DNA of the CDR3: TGCGCCAGCAGCCGGATCCTATCCGGGACAGGTTCCTACGAGCAGTACTTC. Residues: CASSRILSGTGSYEQYF.

The rearrangement joins TRBV7-9 to TRBJ1-4; no definite D call. V gave up 0 bases and J gave up 0 bases, with 8 bases separating them. Germline-derived CDR1 and CDR2 are SEHNR and FQNEAQ (reference sequence). This CDR3 contains 16 residues. The CDR3 DNA reads as TGTGCCAGCAGCTTAGCGGGAGGAGCAACTAATGAAAAACTGTTTTTT. This translates into CASSLAGGATNEKLFF.